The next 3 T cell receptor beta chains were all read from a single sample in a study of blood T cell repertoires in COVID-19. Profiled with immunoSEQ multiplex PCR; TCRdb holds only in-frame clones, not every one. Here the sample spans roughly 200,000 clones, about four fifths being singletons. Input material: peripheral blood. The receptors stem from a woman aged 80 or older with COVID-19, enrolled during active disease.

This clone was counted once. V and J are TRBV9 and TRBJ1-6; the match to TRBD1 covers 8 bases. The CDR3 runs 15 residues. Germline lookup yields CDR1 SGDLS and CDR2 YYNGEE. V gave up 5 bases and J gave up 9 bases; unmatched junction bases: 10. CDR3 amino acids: CASSPNGQGGSPLHF. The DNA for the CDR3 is TGTGCCAGCAGTCCAAATGGACAGGGAGGTTCACCCCTCCACTTT. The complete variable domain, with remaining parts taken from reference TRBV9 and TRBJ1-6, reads DSGVTQTPKHLITATGQRVTLRCSPRSGDLSVYWYQQSLDQGLQFLIQYYNGEERAKGNILERFSAQQFPDLHSELNLSSLELGDSALYFCASSPNGQGGSPLHFGNGTRLTVT.

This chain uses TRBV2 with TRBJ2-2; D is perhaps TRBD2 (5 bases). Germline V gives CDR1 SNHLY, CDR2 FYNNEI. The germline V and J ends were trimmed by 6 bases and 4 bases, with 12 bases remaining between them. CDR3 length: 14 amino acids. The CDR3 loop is CASRPRLSTGELFF. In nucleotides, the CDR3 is TGTGCCAGCAGACCGCGACTAAGCACCGGGGAGCTGTTTTTT. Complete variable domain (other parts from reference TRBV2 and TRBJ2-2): EPEVTQTPSHQVTQMGQEVILRCVPISNHLYFYWYRQILGQKVEFLVSFYNNEISEKSEIFDDQFSVERPDGSNFTLKIRSTKLEDSAMYFCASRPRLSTGELFFGEGSRLTVL.

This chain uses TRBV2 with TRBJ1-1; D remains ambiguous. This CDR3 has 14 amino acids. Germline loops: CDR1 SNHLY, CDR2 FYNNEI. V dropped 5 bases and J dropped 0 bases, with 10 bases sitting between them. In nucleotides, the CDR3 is TGTGCCAGCAGTCCACAGCTAATGAACACTGAAGCTTTCTTT. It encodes CASSPQLMNTEAFF.